Presented here are 9 T cell receptor beta chains from one specimen sequenced in a study of tumor-infiltrating lymphocytes in primary liver carcinoma. Researchers drew blood RNA from unsorted whole blood and extracted germline DNA as well. Researchers generated TCR beta cDNA from approximately 520 ng of total RNA, relying on a constant-region primer. Employing slightly modified ARM-PCR, three nested multiplex PCR rounds were run, and these gave rise to the TCR beta libraries. Primers for the first two PCR rounds were TRBV1-TRBV30 forward primers and a C-beta reverse primer (approximately 9 cycles per round). TCRdb reprocessed the multiplex PCR reads with MiXCR, giving one entry per CDR3 protein. The sample holds approximately 330,000 distinct CDR3 sequences; 65% are singletons and the top ten take about 6%. Sequencing was performed on peripheral blood. The receptors here all came from a man aged 40-50 years with primary liver carcinoma and hepatitis B virus infection.

This clonotype was observed many times. The rearrangement links TRBV6-6 to TRBJ1-5; 8 bases agree with TRBD1. Germline V gene sequence: CDR1 MNHNY, CDR2 SVGAGI (reference sequence). The CDR3 loop spans 14 amino acids. With 8 bases clipped from V and 6 bases from J, the junction kept 9 bases outside the gene matches. The CDR3 here is CASCQGAGGQPQHF. The CDR3 DNA is TGTGCCAGCTGTCAGGGGGCAGGCGGTCAGCCCCAGCATTTT.

About this clonotype itself: This may come from a read error, since a much larger clone is one base off. Here the CDR3 reads CASSESENLWRPEAFF. The CDR3 DNA sequence: TGTGCCAGCAGTGAATCCGAGAACTTGTGGCGCCCTGAAGCTTTCTTT. This chain connects TRBV6-1 to TRBJ1-1; D is uncertain. This CDR3 is 16 amino acids long. Germline CDR1 reads MNHNS; CDR2 reads SASEGT. Trimming cost V 2 bases and J 6 bases, with 19 bases left between them.

This clonotype was observed a few times. The rearrangement uses TRBV10-3 and TRBJ1-1; weak D call: TRBD1 (5 bases). With 0 bases removed from V and 4 bases from J, the gap between germline ends came to 6 bases. Germline V gene lookup returns CDR1 ENHRY and CDR2 SYGVKD. The CDR3 consists of 13 residues. The CDR3 protein is CAISESGATEAFF. The CDR3 region has the DNA TGTGCCATCAGTGAGTCAGGGGCCACTGAAGCTTTCTTT.

Details on this clonotype: It is likely a read error, because the conserved phenylalanine at the end of the CDR3 is missing. This chain links TRBV11-2 with TRBJ2-5; no clear D gene. Trimming shortened V by 1 base and J by 3 bases, and 21 bases separated the two germline ends. Per germline, CDR1 SGHAT and CDR2 FQNNGV. The CDR3 spans 18 residues. CDR3 region: CASSLARLTMGKKETQYL. The DNA for the CDR3 is TGTGCCAGCAGCTTAGCGAGGCTAACCATGGGAAAAAAAGAGACCCAGTACCTC.

Worth noting for this clonotype: One junction end disagrees with the germline gene, perhaps due to a read error. The chain uses TRBV6-6 and TRBJ1-2, with a weak D call TRBD1 (6 bases). Germline V gene lookup returns CDR1 MNHNY and CDR2 SVGAGI (reference sequence). The CDR3 is made up of 13 amino acids. CDR3 sequence reads: CATRAGADYGYTF. The CDR3 DNA is TGTGCCACCCGGGCAGGGGCTGACTATGGTTACACCTTC.

This clonotype has a handful of counts. A much larger clone differs by one base, so this may be a read error. This chain links TRBV29-1 with TRBJ1-2, with unresolved D. Germline-derived CDR1 and CDR2 are SQVTM and ANQGSEA. This CDR3 is built from 15 residues. The V end lost 0 bases, the J end lost 4 bases, and 15 bases lay between the germline ends. CDR3 DNA sequence: TGCAGCGTTGAAGATCAAGTCCGGGGTTCCTATGGCTACACCTTC. It encodes CSVEDQVRGSYGYTF.

A word on this clonotype: This clone may be a read error of a much larger clone one base away. V gene TRBV6-2 or TRBV6-3 combines with J gene TRBJ1-1, with TRBD1 identical over 7 bases. The CDR3 has 11 residues. Germline values: CDR1 MNHEY, CDR2 SVGEGT. The CDR3 spells CASRQGSEVFF. The CDR3 coding sequence is TGTGCCAGCAGACAGGGGTCTGAAGTTTTCTTT.

This clonotype was recorded a few times. V gene TRBV7-9 combines with J gene TRBJ1-2, with 7 bases fitting TRBD1. CDR3 size: 13 residues. Per the germline V gene, CDR1 is SEHNR and CDR2 is FQNEAQ (reference sequence). Trimming at V came to 3 bases and at J to 7 bases, leaving 5 bases not matched to a gene. CDR3 in DNA: TGTGCCAGCAGCTTGACAGGGAGCGTTGGCTACACCTTC. It codes for CASSLTGSVGYTF.

This chain links TRBV6-2 or TRBV6-3 with TRBJ1-1; 8 bases fit TRBD1. CDR1 and CDR2 (germline): MNHEY, SVGEGT. The J segment lost 1 base and the V segment lost 2 bases, leaving 3 bases of the junction unmatched. This CDR3 comprises 15 residues. This chain's CDR3 is CASSYLGQGNTEAFF. CDR3 coding DNA: TGTGCCAGCAGTTACCTTGGACAGGGGAACACTGAAGCTTTCTTT.